A single sample is the source of the 5 T cell receptor beta chains below, sequenced in a study of technical replicates of blood from several donors. This table comes from immunoSEQ multiplex PCR, and its TCRdb copy is limited to in-frame clones, with some not included. The sample shows around 81,000 clones, approximately 96% of them seen only once. Specimen: T cells isolated from PBMCs. These receptors were collected from a human donor in good health.

The CDR3 sequence is CASSYSRGGRETQYF. In nucleotides, the CDR3 is TGTGCCAGCAGTTACTCGAGGGGGGGCAGAGAGACCCAGTACTTC. The chain combines TRBV6-6 with TRBJ2-5, with D maybe TRBD2 (7 bases). V gave up 0 bases and J gave up 4 bases, with 12 bases separating them. This CDR3 spans 15 amino acids. In germline, CDR1 is MNHNY, CDR2 SVGAGI (reference sequence).

This sequence joins TRBV7-8 and TRBJ1-4; D is undetermined. This CDR3 has 14 residues. Germline V gives CDR1 SGHVS, CDR2 FQNEAQ. V gave up 4 bases and J gave up 8 bases, with 14 bases separating them. The CDR3 coding sequence is TGTGCCAGCAGCTCCTTTGGACTGAGGGAAAAACTGTTTTTT. Translating gives CASSSFGLREKLFF.

The rearrangement links TRBV5-1 to TRBJ2-1; 12 bases fit TRBD2. V gave up 0 bases and J gave up 2 bases; unmatched junction bases: 3. This CDR3 comprises 17 residues. Germline V gives CDR1 SGHRS, CDR2 YFSETQ. CDR3 protein: CASSLAPSGRAYNEQFF. The CDR3 region has the DNA TGCGCCAGCAGCTTGGCCCCTAGCGGGAGGGCCTACAATGAGCAGTTCTTC.

The rearrangement links TRBV6-6 to TRBJ2-1; no reliable D call. The CDR3 is made up of 15 amino acids. Germline V gene sequence: CDR1 MNHNY, CDR2 SVGAGI (reference sequence). V was pared by 2 bases and J by 5 bases, with 13 bases between. The CDR3 loop is CASSYAHGGDNEQFF. CDR3 DNA sequence: TGTGCCAGCAGTTACGCCCATGGCGGCGACAATGAGCAGTTCTTC.

This chain joins TRBV4-2 and TRBJ2-1, with D uncertain. V was shortened by 0 bases and J by 9 bases, with 6 bases between the two germline ends. The germline gives CDR1 LGHNA, CDR2 YNFKEQ. The CDR3 length is 12 residues. CDR3 protein: CASSQDMAEQFF. CDR3 coding DNA: TGTGCCAGCAGCCAAGATATGGCTGAGCAGTTCTTC.